This TCR beta chain was documented in a study of T cells in tuberculosis. This clone was detected only once. The protocol was immunoSEQ multiplex PCR, while the TCRdb copy is restricted to in-frame clones and leaves out a portion. This sample has 40,000 or so clones, with around 94% found just once. V lost 2 bases to trimming and J lost 4 bases; unmatched junction nucleotides: 2. CDR1 and CDR2 from the germline V gene are LNHDA and SQIVND (reference sequence). CDR3 length equals 13 residues. Time point: new active TB diagnosis, blood taken before or within 7 days of starting treatment. V gene TRBV19 combines with J gene TRBJ2-7; 7 bases agree with TRBD2. Sequenced material: PBMCs, taken at tuberculosis diagnosis. This TCR came from an adult with tuberculosis. The CDR3 DNA follows: TGTGCCAGTAGTATAAATAGCGGGTACGAGCAGTACTTC. Translating gives CASSINSGYEQYF.